These 32 T cell receptor beta chains were all obtained from the same sample, sequenced in a study of vaccination and CD4 T cells after COVID-19. For these receptors, no antigen is known. As for treatment: roughly ten-day PBMC culture with coronavirus spike peptide pools or control peptides (ViraFEST assay). The Oncomine TCR Beta short-read assay generated sequence data from the DNA of cultured CD4+ T cells. MiXCR, applied by TCRdb to the PCR reads, yields one record per CDR3 protein. The table lists about 18,000 distinct CDR3 sequences, roughly three fifths of them singletons, with around 5.2% in the top ten. Here the sequenced sample was CD4+ T cells from blood, cultured in vitro, taken after SARS-CoV-2 vaccination. The receptor set was obtained from a human donor who had recovered from COVID-19.

The chain joins TRBV28 to TRBJ1-2; D gene ambiguous. The V gene's germline CDR1 is MDHEN and CDR2 SYDVKM. Trimming removed 6 bases from V and 2 bases from J, with 7 bases in between. This CDR3 region has 12 residues. CDR3 DNA sequence: TGTGCCAGCAGGACATTCAACTATGGCTACACCTTC. It is translated as CASRTFNYGYTF.

The chain couples TRBV6-1 to TRBJ2-7, with 7 nucleotides matching TRBD1. Trimming at V came to 11 bases and at J to 3 bases, leaving 10 bases not matched to a gene. Germline V gene sequence: CDR1 MNHNS, CDR2 SASEGT. The CDR3 is 13 amino acids. CDR3 sequence (DNA): TGTGCCGGAAGGGAAAACAGGGGCTACGAGCAGTACTTC. This translates into CAGRENRGYEQYF.

The sample holds one count of this clonotype. The chain recombines TRBV24-1 with TRBJ2-5; 13 bases map to TRBD2. The CDR3 is 19 amino acids. V lost 9 bases and J lost 0; bases outside the gene matches: 15. Germline values: CDR1 KGHDR, CDR2 SFDVKD. The DNA of the CDR3 is TGTGCCACCCGGCCCACGGTTACTAGCGGGGGGGGAAACCAAGAGACCCAGTACTTC. Its translation is CATRPTVTSGGGNQETQYF.

This chain links TRBV20-1 with TRBJ2-2; D unclear. This CDR3 region has 14 residues. The V gene lost 2 bases and the J gene lost 5 bases, with 12 bases spanning the gap. Per the germline V gene, CDR1 is DFQATT and CDR2 is SNEGSKA (reference sequence). The CDR3 sequence: CSARRLLETGELFF. CDR3 DNA: TGCAGTGCTAGAAGGCTCCTTGAGACCGGGGAGCTGTTTTTT.

This chain connects TRBV20-1 to TRBJ2-1; 11 bases line up with TRBD2. Germline CDR1 DFQATT, CDR2 SNEGSKA (reference sequence). The CDR3 runs 15 residues. Trimming at V came to 3 bases and at J to 2 bases, leaving 3 bases not matched to a gene. DNA for the CDR3: TGCAGTGCTAGCCGTAGCGGGAGGGCCTACAATGAGCAGTTCTTC. It translates to CSASRSGRAYNEQFF.

This clonotype came up a few times. The chain links TRBV12-3 or TRBV12-4 to TRBJ2-7; D call uncertain. V was trimmed by 2 bases and J by 5 bases, leaving 7 bases between them. The CDR3 has 12 residues. The CDR3 here is CASSLSVHEQYF. Here the CDR3 DNA reads TGTGCCAGCAGTTTATCAGTGCACGAGCAGTACTTC.

The chain couples TRBV20-1 to TRBJ1-5; no clear D. The germline gives CDR1 DFQATT, CDR2 SNEGSKA (reference sequence). V lost 2 bases, J lost 0 bases, and 2 bases lay in between. The CDR3 contains 12 residues. CDR3 DNA: TGCAGTGCTAGACATAGCAATCAGCCCCAGCATTTT. Translated: CSARHSNQPQHF.

V usage is TRBV7-9 and J usage is TRBJ2-2, with 7 bases fitting TRBD1. From germline, CDR1 is SEHNR and CDR2 FQNEAQ (reference sequence). Unmatched junction bases numbered 4, after V lost 1 base and J lost 2 bases. The CDR3 totals 16 residues. CDR3: CASSLEGGLNTGELFF. The DNA of the CDR3 is TGTGCCAGCAGCTTAGAAGGGGGCCTAAACACCGGGGAGCTGTTTTTT.

In this sample, this clonotype turned up a few times. This sequence joins TRBV20-1 and TRBJ1-5; perhaps TRBD1 as D (5 bases). Trimming shortened V by 0 bases and J by 1 base, and 16 bases separated the two germline ends. The CDR3 spans 17 residues. Germline V CDR1 and CDR2: DFQATT, SNEGSKA (reference sequence). The CDR3 DNA sequence: TGCAGTGCTAGAGATTGGAGGGACCCGGGAAGCAATCAGCCCCAGCATTTT. Amino acids: CSARDWRDPGSNQPQHF.

This clonotype showed up just once. The V and J genes are TRBV20-1 and TRBJ2-5, with 12 positions matching TRBD2. The CDR3 has 14 residues. Unmatched junction bases numbered 6, after V lost 5 bases and J lost 5 bases. CDR1 is DFQATT, CDR2 SNEGSKA, per germline (reference sequence). CDR3 DNA sequence: TGCAGTGCTCGACTAGCGGGGGATGAGGAGACCCAGTACTTC. Translating it yields CSARLAGDEETQYF.

The chain uses TRBV14 and TRBJ2-5, with D uncertain. The germline V and J ends were trimmed by 5 bases and 4 bases, with 17 bases remaining between them. Germline V gives CDR1 SGHDN, CDR2 FVKESK. This CDR3 has 15 amino acids. In nucleotides, the CDR3 is TGTGCCAGCAGCAAAATAGCAACGGTGGGAGAGACCCAGTACTTC. It translates to CASSKIATVGETQYF.

The sample holds a few counts of this clonotype. J is TRBJ1-2 and V is TRBV19; unclear D gene. Per germline, CDR1 LNHDA and CDR2 SQIVND (reference sequence). The CDR3 spans 13 residues. The V end was cut by 3 bases, the J end by 7 bases, with 12 bases between. CDR3 DNA sequence: TGTGCCAGTAGTATCCGACCGGCTGTTGGCTACACCTTC. This translates into CASSIRPAVGYTF.

The chain has TRBV20-1 and TRBJ2-5, with 8 positions matching TRBD2. With 6 bases clipped from V and 4 bases from J, the junction kept 7 bases outside the gene matches. There are 13 residues in the CDR3. Germline V lookup: CDR1 DFQATT, CDR2 SNEGSKA (reference sequence). DNA of the CDR3: TGCAGTGCCAGGACTAGCTTAAGAGAGACCCAGTACTTC. It codes for CSARTSLRETQYF.

This clonotype was detected once. This chain uses TRBV7-2 with TRBJ2-5; perhaps TRBD2 as D (5 bases). The germline CDR1 and CDR2 sequences are SGHTA and FQGNSA. V was shortened by 6 bases and J by 5 bases, with 16 bases between the two germline ends. The CDR3 loop spans 14 amino acids. The CDR3 loop is CASRPGIPGETQYF. In DNA, the CDR3 is TGTGCCAGCAGACCTGGTATCCCGGGGGAGACCCAGTACTTC.

This rearrangement joins TRBV7-2 to TRBJ2-7; 8 bases fit TRBD2. This CDR3 is 14 amino acids long. The germline V gene encodes CDR1 SGHTA and CDR2 FQGNSA. V gave up 3 bases and J gave up 4 bases; unmatched junction bases: 5. The CDR3 coding sequence is TGTGCCAGCAGCTTGGGGACTAGGGTTTACGAGCAGTACTTC. Amino acids: CASSLGTRVYEQYF.

The V call is TRBV2, the J call TRBJ1-2; 10 bases match TRBD1. CDR3 length: 14 residues. Germline V gene sequence: CDR1 SNHLY, CDR2 FYNNEI. The V segment lost 4 bases and the J segment 6 bases; nucleotides outside the gene matches: 5. Here the CDR3 DNA reads TGTGCCAGCAGTGCTACCGGGACAGGGGATGGCTACACCTTC. Encoded protein: CASSATGTGDGYTF.

The rearrangement joins TRBV7-2 to TRBJ2-2, with D perhaps assigned TRBD1 or TRBD2 (5 bases each). Trimming left V 4 bases short and J 6 bases short, with 15 bases between. The CDR3 runs to 15 residues. The germline V gene has CDR1 SGHTA and CDR2 FQGNSA. CDR3 protein: CASSWGLSGSGELFF. The CDR3 DNA follows: TGTGCCAGCAGCTGGGGGTTAAGTGGCTCCGGGGAGCTGTTTTTT.

The chain carries TRBV28 and TRBJ2-7; D is undetermined. The V and J ends lost 8 bases and 4 bases respectively, with 15 bases between them. Germline CDR1 reads MDHEN; CDR2 reads SYDVKM. CDR3 length: 13 residues. The DNA for the CDR3 is TGTGCCAGCCTGAGGACGGAAACTTACGAGCAGTACTTC. Translation gives CASLRTETYEQYF.

V and J are TRBV27 and TRBJ1-1; tentatively, D is TRBD1 (6 bases). Germline CDR1 MNHEY, CDR2 SMNVEV (reference sequence). V dropped 0 bases and J dropped 0 bases, with 14 bases sitting between them. This CDR3 spans 17 amino acids. CDR3 in amino acids: CASSLSTGPGVNTEAFF. In nucleotides, the CDR3 is TGTGCCAGCAGTTTATCAACAGGTCCAGGGGTGAACACTGAAGCTTTCTTT.

This chain uses TRBV20-1 with TRBJ2-1; TRBD2 agrees at 11 bases. J gave up 7 bases and V 3 bases, and 14 bases lay outside the gene matches. Germline lookup yields CDR1 DFQATT and CDR2 SNEGSKA (reference sequence). The CDR3 length is 17 residues. The CDR3 region has the DNA TGCAGTGCTAGTAGCCTAGCGGGGGGCCTAGTCGGGAATGAGCAGTTCTTC. Translation: CSASSLAGGLVGNEQFF.

This clonotype has just a few counts. The V and J genes are TRBV5-4 and TRBJ2-5; 10 nucleotides line up with TRBD1. Germline lookup yields CDR1 SGHNT and CDR2 YYREEE (reference sequence). CDR3 length equals 15 residues. V shed 4 bases and J 5 bases; nucleotides not matched to a gene: 8. The DNA of the CDR3 is TGTGCCAGCAGCCCCGACAGGGGGCTCTTGGAGACCCAGTACTTC. This translates into CASSPDRGLLETQYF.

V gene TRBV6-2 or TRBV6-3 combines with J gene TRBJ2-7, with TRBD1 matching over 10 bases. The CDR3 is made up of 15 amino acids. Germline V CDR1 and CDR2: MNHEY, SVGEGT. Germline trimming cut 2 bases from V and 7 bases from J; bases unmatched to any gene: 8. CDR3 nucleotide sequence: TGTGCCAGCAGTTACGTCCGACAGGGGGCGAAAGAGCAGTACTTC. Its protein is CASSYVRQGAKEQYF.

In its sample, this clonotype was seen a few times. V and J are TRBV19 and TRBJ1-6; no reliable D call. The CDR3 has 14 residues. The V and J ends lost 5 bases and 4 bases respectively, with 9 bases between them. Germline lookup yields CDR1 LNHDA and CDR2 SQIVND (reference sequence). The CDR3 here is CASSRVDYNSPLHF. As DNA, the CDR3 is TGTGCCAGTAGTCGAGTGGATTATAATTCACCCCTCCACTTT.

The chain joins TRBV6-4 to TRBJ2-3, with 15 nucleotides matching TRBD2. From germline, CDR1 is MRHNA and CDR2 SNTAGT. The CDR3 sequence is 16 residues long. V dropped 4 bases and J dropped 2; count of bases not matched to a gene: 1. The CDR3 spells CASSGTSGGATDTQYF. For the CDR3, the DNA is TGTGCCAGCAGTGGGACTAGCGGGGGGGCCACAGATACGCAGTATTTT.

V and J are TRBV11-3 and TRBJ2-3, with a tentative D call TRBD2 (5 bases). Germline CDR1 is SGHNT and CDR2 is YENEEA. The CDR3 is made up of 16 amino acids. Trimming took 5 bases from V and 4 from J, leaving 19 bases between them. The DNA of the CDR3 is TGTGCCAGCAGCCTATTACTCCTCGGGAAGGCAGATACGCAGTATTTT. Amino acids: CASSLLLLGKADTQYF.

The V and J genes are TRBV3-1 and TRBJ2-5; D unresolved. The CDR3 is 12 residues long. Per the germline V gene, CDR1 is LGHDT and CDR2 is YNNKEL (reference sequence). V lost 3 bases and J 3 bases, leaving 5 bases between the germline ends. The CDR3 is CASSHREETQYF. The CDR3 DNA is TGTGCCAGCAGCCACCGGGAAGAGACCCAGTACTTC.

This chain's CDR3 is CSAGGVAGVREQFF. The CDR3 DNA reads TGCAGTGCCGGGGGGGTTGCGGGAGTGAGGGAGCAGTTCTTC. The V gene is TRBV20-1, the J gene TRBJ2-1; 8 bases are shared with TRBD2. The CDR3 runs to 14 residues. CDR1 DFQATT and CDR2 SNEGSKA come from the germline V gene (reference sequence). The trim removed 6 bases at V and 10 bases at J, leaving 14 bases unmatched.

The genes are TRBV7-3 and TRBJ1-1; tentative D call: TRBD1 (5 bases). V was pared by 5 bases and J by 3 bases, with 25 bases between. The CDR3 extends over 18 amino acids. Germline V lookup: CDR1 SGHTA, CDR2 FQGTGA. CDR3 DNA: TGTGCCAGCAGCCCAAATCGCGTTGAGGACAATCCCCACACTGAAGCTTTCTTT. Translating it yields CASSPNRVEDNPHTEAFF.

The chain links TRBV11-3 to TRBJ2-7; 9 bases line up with TRBD2. Germline values: CDR1 SGHNT, CDR2 YENEEA. CDR3 length: 17 residues. With 3 bases clipped from V and 2 bases from J, the junction kept 11 bases outside the gene matches. The CDR3 bases are TGTGCCAGCAGCTTGTTGGCTAGCGGGATCCCTACCTACGAGCAGTACTTC. It codes for CASSLLASGIPTYEQYF.

The chain uses TRBV12-5 and TRBJ1-2; 7 bases line up with TRBD1. J was trimmed by 4 bases and V by 5 bases; bases with no gene match: 7. The CDR3 is 14 amino acids. Per the germline V gene, CDR1 is LGHNT and CDR2 is FRNRAP. CDR3 nucleotide sequence: TGTGCTAGTGGTCGACAGGGTGGTGGCTATGGCTACACCTTC. Its translation is CASGRQGGGYGYTF.

This clonotype was seen a few times. This sequence joins TRBV6-5 and TRBJ1-2, with D possibly being TRBD1 (5 bases). This CDR3 has 15 residues. Trimming left V 4 bases short and J 5 bases short, with 17 bases between. Germline V gene sequence: CDR1 MNHEY, CDR2 SVGAGI. CDR3 amino acids: CASSSHMGRHYGYTF. Written as DNA, the CDR3 is TGTGCCAGCAGTTCCCATATGGGACGGCATTATGGCTACACCTTC.

The J gene is TRBJ1-3, the V gene TRBV6-1; 7 bases align to TRBD1. V trimming: 3 bases; J trimming: 2 bases; junction bases outside the gene matches: 4. The CDR3 runs to 15 residues. Per the germline V gene, CDR1 is MNHNS and CDR2 is SASEGT. CDR3 amino acids: CASSDQQGAGNTIYF. In DNA form, the CDR3 reads TGTGCCAGCAGTGATCAGCAGGGGGCTGGAAACACCATATATTTT.